These 20 T cell receptor beta chains share one sample of origin, sequenced in a study of Ad26.COV2.S vaccination and SARS-CoV-2 variants. The protocol was immunoSEQ multiplex PCR, while the TCRdb copy is restricted to in-frame clones and leaves out a portion. The sample holds roughly 500,000 clones, roughly nine tenths seen once. Treatment noted: some 19 received Ad26.COV2.S at low or high dose, single or two shots; several received placebo; per-sample allocation not given. Day 63 after the first injection of vaccine or placebo was the sampling time. This sample comprised peripheral blood, obtained in a trial of Ad26.COV2.S vaccine versus placebo. These receptors all come from a person between 18 and 59 years old who received the Ad26.COV2.S COVID-19 vaccine or a placebo.

The V call is TRBV7-9, the J call TRBJ1-1; tentative D call: TRBD1 (6 bases). The V and J ends lost 2 bases and 10 bases respectively, with 20 bases between them. This CDR3 contains 15 residues. CDR1 is SEHNR, CDR2 FQNEAQ, per germline (reference sequence). CDR3 sequence reads: CASSLSPRGGIIAFF. CDR3 sequence (DNA): TGTGCCAGCAGCTTAAGCCCCCGAGGGGGGATTATAGCTTTCTTT.

The chain uses TRBV5-1 and TRBJ2-5; 9 bases align to TRBD2. V lost 0 bases, J lost 0 bases, and 3 bases stayed unmatched. The CDR3 runs to 16 residues. CDR1 is SGHRS, CDR2 YFSETQ, per germline. This chain's CDR3 is CASSLGLAADQETQYF. In nucleotides, the CDR3 is TGCGCCAGCAGCTTGGGACTAGCGGCCGACCAAGAGACCCAGTACTTC.

In its sample, this clone was seen once. The chain combines TRBV27 with TRBJ1-1; D is unresolved. Germline V lookup: CDR1 MNHEY, CDR2 SMNVEV (reference sequence). Trimming took off 8 bases at V and 6 bases at J, with 13 bases between the two ends. CDR3 length: 12 amino acids. CDR3 in DNA: TGTGCCAGCGCTCGAGGGCACGCTGAAGCTTTCTTT. Its protein is CASARGHAEAFF.

The J gene is TRBJ2-5, the V gene TRBV28; D perhaps matches TRBD2 (6 bases). The ends were cut back, 1 base at V and 4 bases at J, with 13 bases in the middle. In germline, CDR1 is MDHEN, CDR2 SYDVKM. The CDR3 is 15 amino acids. For the CDR3, the DNA is TGTGCCAGCAGTTTATTTTGGGAGGACCTAGAGACCCAGTACTTC. Amino acid sequence: CASSLFWEDLETQYF. Full variable domain (missing parts from reference TRBV28 and TRBJ2-5): DVKVTQSSRYLVKRTGEKVFLECVQDMDHENMFWYRQDPGLGLRLIYFSYDVKMKEKGDIPEGYSVSREKKERFSLILESASTNQTSMYLCASSLFWEDLETQYFGPGTRLLVL.

This clone was seen only a few times. The V gene is TRBV6-2 or TRBV6-3, the J gene TRBJ1-5; TRBD1 might be the D (6 bases). The CDR3 consists of 11 residues. The ends were cut back, 5 bases at V and 11 bases at J, with 10 bases in the middle. CDR1 and CDR2 (germline): MNHEY, SVGEGT. The CDR3 sequence is CASSSAGAQHF. CDR3 nucleotide sequence: TGTGCCAGCAGTAGCGCAGGGGCCCAGCATTTT.

As regards this clone: Other DNA sequences from this sample encode an identical CDR3 as well. This chain links TRBV18 with TRBJ2-7; either TRBD1 or TRBD2 may supply D (5 bases each). The V end was cut by 6 bases, the J end by 4 bases, with 13 bases between. Per the germline V gene, CDR1 is KGHSH and CDR2 is LQKENI. CDR3 length: 13 residues. The CDR3 region has the DNA TGTGCCAGCTCCCCCCCCGGGGCATACGAGCAGTACTTC. This codes for CASSPPGAYEQYF.

The J gene is TRBJ2-3, the V gene TRBV7-9; the match to TRBD2 covers 7 bases. Trimming at V came to 6 bases and at J to 2 bases, leaving 5 bases not matched to a gene. The CDR3 extends over 14 amino acids. Looked up from germline, CDR1 is SEHNR and CDR2 is FQNEAQ (reference sequence). CDR3 region: CASRPSGHTDTQYF. DNA of the CDR3: TGTGCCAGCAGGCCTAGCGGTCACACAGATACGCAGTATTTT. The whole variable domain, filled in from reference TRBV7-9 and TRBJ2-3, reads DTGVSQNPRHKITKRGQNVTFRCDPISEHNRLYWYRQTLGQGPEFLTYFQNEAQLEKSRLLSDRFSAERPKGSFSTLEIQRTEQGDSAMYLCASRPSGHTDTQYFGPGTRLTVL.

This clone was observed a single time. This chain joins TRBV5-1 and TRBJ2-3; tentatively, D is TRBD1 (5 bases). The CDR3 extends over 15 amino acids. With 7 bases removed from V and 2 bases from J, the gap between germline ends came to 17 bases. Germline V lookup: CDR1 SGHRS, CDR2 YFSETQ. CDR3 DNA: TGCGCCAGCTATCTGGGGCAGTCTTTCACAGATACGCAGTATTTT. Translation: CASYLGQSFTDTQYF.

The V call is TRBV28, the J call TRBJ1-5; D might be TRBD1 (5 bases). Trimming took 8 bases from V and 5 from J, leaving 19 bases between them. The germline gives CDR1 MDHEN, CDR2 SYDVKM. There are 15 residues in the CDR3. The CDR3 DNA is TGTGCCAGCGGAGGGGTCGGGGGATGGGATCAGCCCCAGCATTTT. Translating gives CASGGVGGWDQPQHF.

This chain uses TRBV19 with TRBJ2-1; 7 bases are shared with TRBD2. The CDR3 sequence is 13 residues long. V lost 8 bases and J lost 9; bases outside the gene matches: 10. The germline V gene has CDR1 LNHDA and CDR2 SQIVND (reference sequence). The chain's CDR3 is CASLGLEWGEQFF. CDR3 nucleotides: TGTGCCAGTCTTGGACTAGAGTGGGGTGAGCAGTTCTTC.

The gene calls are TRBV2 and TRBJ1-5, with D possibly matching TRBD1 (6 bases). V shed 7 bases and J shed 9 bases, with 10 bases lying between them. The germline CDR1 and CDR2 sequences are SNHLY and FYNNEI. This CDR3 is built from 11 residues. The CDR3 nucleotides are TGTGCCAGCACCGGGGGCGGGCCCCAGCATTTT. Amino acids: CASTGGGPQHF.

The genes are TRBV18 and TRBJ1-2; D unclear. Trimming took 0 bases from V and 7 from J, leaving 9 bases between them. The CDR3 runs 13 residues. In germline, CDR1 is KGHSH, CDR2 LQKENI. The CDR3 bases are TGTGCCAGCTCACCACCGAGCGAGTCTGGCTACACCTTC. It is translated as CASSPPSESGYTF.

The sample holds a few counts of this clone. The chain has TRBV5-1 and TRBJ1-2; D is ambiguous. Trimming stripped 1 base from V and 4 bases from J, with 17 bases between. CDR3 size: 16 residues. Looked up from germline, CDR1 is SGHRS and CDR2 is YFSETQ. The CDR3 nucleotides read TGCGCCAGCAGCTTGATCAGGTTTGGGGTGGGCTATGGCTACACCTTC. Translated: CASSLIRFGVGYGYTF.

The V call is TRBV2, the J call TRBJ1-5; D is unclear. The CDR3 length is 15 residues. The ends were cut back, 2 bases at V and 0 bases at J, with 8 bases in the middle. Per the germline V gene, CDR1 is SNHLY and CDR2 is FYNNEI. CDR3 in amino acids: CASSERADSNQPQHF. In DNA, the CDR3 is TGTGCCAGCAGTGAAAGGGCGGATAGCAATCAGCCCCAGCATTTT.

This clone was seen once. The V gene is TRBV5-4, the J gene TRBJ1-2; TRBD1 agrees at 7 bases. The CDR3 extends over 13 amino acids. Losses at the gene ends were 5 bases for V and 8 bases for J; bases not matched to a gene: 9. Looked up from germline, CDR1 is SGHNT and CDR2 is YYREEE (reference sequence). The CDR3: CASRYPGTEGYTF. As DNA, the CDR3 is TGTGCCAGCAGATATCCCGGGACAGAAGGCTACACCTTC.

This sequence joins TRBV6-5 and TRBJ2-5; D gene ambiguous. This CDR3 is built from 11 residues. The ends were cut back, 8 bases at V and 5 bases at J, with 9 bases in the middle. Germline CDR1 MNHEY, CDR2 SVGAGI. The CDR3 DNA is TGTGCCAGCTTGGGATACGAGACCCAGTACTTC. Translation: CASLGYETQYF.

This clone was observed a single time. Other DNA sequences in this specimen translate into the identical CDR3. The chain couples TRBV20-1 to TRBJ2-1; D is ambiguous. V was shortened by 5 bases and J by 4 bases, with 6 bases between the two germline ends. This CDR3 region has 11 residues. The germline V gene has CDR1 DFQATT and CDR2 SNEGSKA (reference sequence). The CDR3 DNA sequence: TGCAGTGCTCGATTGTACAATGAGCAGTTCTTC. Protein: CSARLYNEQFF.

This chain connects TRBV4-3 to TRBJ1-2; 7 positions match TRBD1. Germline V lookup: CDR1 LGHNA, CDR2 YSLEER. The CDR3 spans 17 residues. The V gene end was trimmed by 0 bases and the J gene end by 0 bases; junction bases not matched to a gene: 7. CDR3 protein: CASSQDRGARANYGYTF. Written as DNA, the CDR3 is TGCGCCAGCAGCCAAGACAGGGGGGCCAGGGCTAACTATGGCTACACCTTC.

The rearrangement links TRBV7-2 to TRBJ2-3, with D perhaps matching TRBD1 (6 bases). Trimming pared 5 bases from V and 5 bases from J, leaving 23 bases between. CDR3 size: 17 residues. The germline V gene encodes CDR1 SGHTA and CDR2 FQGNSA. CDR3 in amino acids: CASSEQGAYLARDTQYF. CDR3 nucleotide sequence: TGTGCCAGCAGCGAACAGGGAGCTTACTTAGCCCGAGATACGCAGTATTTT.

The J gene is TRBJ1-3, the V gene TRBV6-6; a possible D gene is TRBD1 (6 bases). The CDR3 extends over 13 amino acids. The germline CDR1 and CDR2 sequences are MNHNY and SVGAGI (reference sequence). This CDR3 reads CATQGPSGNTIYF. The CDR3 DNA sequence: TGTGCGACACAGGGCCCCTCTGGAAACACCATATATTTT.